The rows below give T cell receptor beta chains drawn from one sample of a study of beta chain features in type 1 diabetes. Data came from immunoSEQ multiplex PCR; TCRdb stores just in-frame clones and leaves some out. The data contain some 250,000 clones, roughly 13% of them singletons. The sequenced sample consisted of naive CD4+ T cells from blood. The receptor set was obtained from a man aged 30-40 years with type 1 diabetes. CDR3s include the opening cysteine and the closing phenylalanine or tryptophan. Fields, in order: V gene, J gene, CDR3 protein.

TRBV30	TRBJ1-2	CAWSQRQNYGYTF
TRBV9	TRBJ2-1	CASSVVLAGGRYNEQFF
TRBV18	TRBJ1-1	CASSPPQGGGTEAFF
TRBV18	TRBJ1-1	CASSPGLNTEAFF
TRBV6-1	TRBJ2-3	CASSRTILLDTQYF
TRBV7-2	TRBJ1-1	CASSLGSPGTLWSTEAFF
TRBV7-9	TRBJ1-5	CASRGDGNQPQHF
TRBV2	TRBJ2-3	CASSDNPTEQRWSGTDTQYF
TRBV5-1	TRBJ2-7	CASSDSTYEQYF
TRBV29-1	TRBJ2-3	CSVRVAGSTDTQYF
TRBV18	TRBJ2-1	CASSLTSNNEQFF
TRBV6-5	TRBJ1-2	CASTTGQGARGYTF
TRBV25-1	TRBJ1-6	CASSDPGVLSNSPLHF
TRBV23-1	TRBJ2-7	CASSHLTESSYEQYF
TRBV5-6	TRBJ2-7	CASSLARLAGLSYEQYF
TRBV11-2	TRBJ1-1	CASSLGGQLQAEAFF
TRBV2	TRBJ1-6	CASSEGPRNSPLHF
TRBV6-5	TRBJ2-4	CASSYADSARNIQYF
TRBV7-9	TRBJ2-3	CASSLSSDTQYF
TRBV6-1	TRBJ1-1	CASIVEALTEAFF
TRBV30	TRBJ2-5	CAWNHGDQETQYF
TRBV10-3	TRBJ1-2	CAISPGGAYGYTF
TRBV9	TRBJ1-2	CASSSGQLTYGYTF
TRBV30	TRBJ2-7	CAWSFRLAGSYSYEQYF
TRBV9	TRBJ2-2	CASSDRGSSNTGELFF
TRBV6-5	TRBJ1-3	CASSYSDRAGGNTIYF
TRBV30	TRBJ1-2	CAWNEARGGYTF
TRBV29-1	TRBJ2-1	CSVRAGGSYNEQFF
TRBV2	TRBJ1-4	CASRREAGHSNEKLFF
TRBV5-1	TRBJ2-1	CASSLGRDRVINEQFF
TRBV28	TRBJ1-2	CASSLGQGWYGYTF
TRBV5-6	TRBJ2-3	CASSQNTDTQYF